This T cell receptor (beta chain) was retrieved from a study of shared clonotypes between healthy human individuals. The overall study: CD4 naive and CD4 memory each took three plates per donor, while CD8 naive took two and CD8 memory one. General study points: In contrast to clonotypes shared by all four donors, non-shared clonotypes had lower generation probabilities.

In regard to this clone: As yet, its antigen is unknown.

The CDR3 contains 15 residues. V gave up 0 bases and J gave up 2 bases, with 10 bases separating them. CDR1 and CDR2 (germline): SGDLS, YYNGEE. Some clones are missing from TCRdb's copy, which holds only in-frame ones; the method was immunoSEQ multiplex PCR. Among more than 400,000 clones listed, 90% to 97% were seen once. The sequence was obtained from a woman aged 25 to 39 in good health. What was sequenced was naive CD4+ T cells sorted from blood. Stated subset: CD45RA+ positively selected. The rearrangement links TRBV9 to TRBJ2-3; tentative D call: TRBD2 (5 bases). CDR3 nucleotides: TGTGCCAGCAGCGTAGGTGGACTCCCCACAGATACGCAGTATTTT. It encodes CASSVGGLPTDTQYF.